One and the same sample provided the 14 T cell receptor beta chains below, sequenced in a study of blood T cell repertoires in COVID-19. Some clones are missing from TCRdb's copy, which holds only in-frame ones; the method was immunoSEQ multiplex PCR. Here the sample spans approximately 300,000 clones, around 90% being singletons. The specimen was PBMCs or T cells enriched from blood (not recorded which). The receptors shown here come from a man between 60 and 70 years old who had recovered from COVID-19.

This chain connects TRBV6-1 to TRBJ2-1; tentatively, D is TRBD1 (6 bases). Trimming left V 2 bases short and J 15 bases short, with 17 bases between. Germline V gives CDR1 MNHNS, CDR2 SASEGT. The CDR3 runs 13 residues. CDR3 in DNA: TGTGCCAGCAGTGAAACGATGCAAAGGGGGTGGTTCTTC. Its protein product is CASSETMQRGWFF.

The V gene is TRBV7-6, the J gene TRBJ1-5; TRBD1 agrees at 7 bases. J was trimmed by 7 bases and V by 4 bases; bases with no gene match: 1. This CDR3 contains 12 residues. Germline CDR1 is SGHVS and CDR2 is FNYEAQ. CDR3: CASSSGQQPQHF. DNA of the CDR3: TGTGCCAGCAGCTCGGGACAGCAGCCCCAGCATTTT.

The V call is TRBV6-5, the J call TRBJ1-1; possible D gene TRBD1, 5 bases. Looked up from germline, CDR1 is MNHEY and CDR2 is SVGAGI. This CDR3 has 13 amino acids. Trimming stripped 6 bases from V and 1 base from J, with 9 bases between. CDR3 bases: TGTGCCAGCAGAAACAGGCAGAACACTGAAGCTTTCTTT. Translated, it gives CASRNRQNTEAFF.

The chain uses TRBV9 and TRBJ1-2; tentative D call: TRBD1 (6 bases). There are 14 residues in the CDR3. With 3 bases removed from V and 4 bases from J, the gap between germline ends came to 13 bases. Germline CDR1 SGDLS, CDR2 YYNGEE. CDR3 sequence: CASSAQGLAYGYTF. DNA for the CDR3: TGTGCCAGCAGCGCACAGGGCCTGGCCTATGGCTACACCTTC.

The V gene is TRBV19, the J gene TRBJ2-5; 10 nucleotides match TRBD2. Germline CDR1 and CDR2: LNHDA and SQIVND (reference sequence). Germline trimming cut 2 bases from V and 3 bases from J; bases unmatched to any gene: 3. The CDR3 extends over 15 amino acids. The chain's CDR3 is CASSIRTSGKETQYF. DNA for the CDR3: TGTGCCAGTAGTATACGAACTAGCGGGAAAGAGACCCAGTACTTC. Using reference TRBV19 and TRBJ2-5 for the parts outside the CDR3, the full variable domain is DGGITQSPKYLFRKEGQNVTLSCEQNLNHDAMYWYRQDPGQGLRLIYYSQIVNDFQKGDIAEGYSVSREKKESFPLTVTSAQKNPTAFYLCASSIRTSGKETQYFGPGTRLLVL.

This clone was picked up one time. The gene calls are TRBV5-4 and TRBJ1-6; 12 bases line up with TRBD1. Germline-derived CDR1 and CDR2 are SGHNT and YYREEE (reference sequence). This CDR3 spans 16 amino acids. The junction had 8 bases not matched to a gene; V was cut back by 1 base and J by 12 bases. CDR3: CASSLRSGTGGQPLHF. The DNA for the CDR3 is TGTGCCAGCAGCTTGCGGTCCGGGACAGGGGGCCAACCCCTCCACTTT.

The chain uses TRBV6-2 or TRBV6-3 and TRBJ2-7; TRBD1 is a possible D gene (6 bases). V lost 6 bases, J lost 2 bases, and 11 bases lay in between. CDR1 is MNHEY and CDR2 is SVGEGT in the germline V gene. The CDR3 contains 13 residues. The CDR3 reads CASSPGTPYEQYF. The CDR3 nucleotides are TGTGCCAGCAGCCCCGGGACACCCTACGAGCAGTACTTC.

The table lists this clone with a few counts. This chain joins TRBV25-1 and TRBJ2-2, with 8 positions matching TRBD2. The CDR3 sequence is 15 residues long. Losses at the gene ends were 3 bases for V and 4 bases for J; bases not matched to a gene: 4. Germline V lookup: CDR1 MGHDK, CDR2 SYGVNS. The DNA of the CDR3 is TGTGCCAGCAGTGAGGCAGCGGGGGCCACCGGGGAGCTGTTTTTT. As protein: CASSEAAGATGELFF.

This clone was recorded a few times. V and J are TRBV9 and TRBJ2-7; no reliable D call. The CDR3 sequence is 14 residues long. Trimming shortened V by 0 bases and J by 6 bases, and 13 bases separated the two germline ends. Germline-derived CDR1 and CDR2 are SGDLS and YYNGEE. The CDR3 DNA follows: TGTGCCAGCAGCGTAGGACACTCGTTTTTCGAGCAGTACTTC. Encoded protein: CASSVGHSFFEQYF.

The chain recombines TRBV7-2 with TRBJ2-7; unclear D gene. This CDR3 is built from 14 residues. The V end was cut by 1 base, the J end by 0 bases, with 7 bases between. Germline CDR1 SGHTA, CDR2 FQGNSA. Here the CDR3 DNA reads TGTGCCAGCAGCTTAGTCACAACCTCCTACGAGCAGTACTTC. This encodes CASSLVTTSYEQYF.

This clone was observed once. The chain carries TRBV3-1 (or the pseudogene TRBV3-2) and TRBJ1-5; D may be TRBD1 (6 bases). The CDR3 loop spans 15 amino acids. Germline loops: CDR1 LGHDT, CDR2 YNNKEL (reference sequence). Trimming cost V 0 bases and J 6 bases, with 12 bases left between them. The CDR3 DNA sequence: TGTGCCAGCAGCCAAGATCGTGGGGGCGGTCAGCCCCAGCATTTT. Protein product: CASSQDRGGGQPQHF.

V and J are TRBV6-5 and TRBJ1-5; TRBD1 agrees at 7 bases. CDR1 MNHEY and CDR2 SVGAGI come from the germline V gene. With 2 bases clipped from V and 4 bases from J, the junction kept 5 bases outside the gene matches. The CDR3 covers 15 residues. As DNA, the CDR3 is TGTGCCAGCAGTTACGGACAGGAGATAAATCAGCCCCAGCATTTT. Its protein product is CASSYGQEINQPQHF.

The genes are TRBV3-1 (or the pseudogene TRBV3-2) and TRBJ1-1, with TRBD1 identical over 9 bases. The germline V gene encodes CDR1 LGHDT and CDR2 YNNKEL (reference sequence). The CDR3 is 17 amino acids. J lost 3 bases, V lost 4 bases, and 12 bases had no gene match. The CDR3 DNA reads as TGTGCCAGCAGCCCCGGACAGGGGATGGGTTGGGACACTGAAGCTTTCTTT. Amino acids: CASSPGQGMGWDTEAFF.

V and J are TRBV6-5 and TRBJ1-5, with 7 positions matching TRBD1. Germline V gives CDR1 MNHEY, CDR2 SVGAGI. The ends lost 6 bases at V and 7 bases at J; junction bases unmatched: 6. CDR3 length equals 13 residues. CDR3 nucleotide sequence: TGTGCCAGCAGGATAGGGGGCGCCCAGCCCCAGCATTTT. Protein sequence: CASRIGGAQPQHF.